Sequencing of this TCR beta chain was carried out in a study of identical twins. The CDR3 totals 11 residues. CDR1 and CDR2 from the germline V gene are DFQATT and SNEGSKA (reference sequence). TCRdb passed the 5' RACE reads through MiXCR, listing each CDR3 protein once. The sample includes 540,000 or so distinct CDR3 sequences, 20% to 25% of them seen just once. This clonotype was detected a few times. These data also formed part of another study, on yellow fever vaccine responses in identical twins.

The sequence was collected from a woman under 30 in good health. Sequencing was performed on CD4+ T cells sorted from blood. The chain employs TRBV20-1 and TRBJ2-3; tentative D call: TRBD2 (5 bases). DNA of the CDR3: TGCAGGGCCGCTGCGAGCGGTACGCAGTATTTT. Translated: CRAAASGTQYF.